A single sample gave rise to the 22 T cell receptor beta chains below, sequenced in a study of PD-1 blockade in classical Hodgkin lymphoma. Stated time point: cycle 4 day 1 (C4D1), after six to seven weeks of nivolumab. Relapse after autologous stem cell transplantation occurred in every patient, and brentuximab vedotin exposure varied. The method was immunoSEQ multiplex PCR; TCRdb's version includes in-frame clones alone and lacks a portion of them. Among some 52,000 clones listed, roughly 86% were seen once. Sequenced material: peripheral blood mononuclear cells (PBMCs), taken before the fourth cycle of nivolumab. Every receptor here comes from a human donor with classical Hodgkin lymphoma.

The chain employs TRBV4-2 and TRBJ1-1; 10 bases match TRBD1. Trimming cost V 0 bases and J 5 bases; bases outside gene matches: 6. CDR3 length: 16 residues. CDR1 and CDR2 (germline): LGHNA, YNFKEQ. CDR3 loop: CASSQDGTGVWTEAFF. DNA for the CDR3: TGTGCCAGCAGCCAAGACGGGACAGGGGTTTGGACTGAAGCTTTCTTT.

This clone was seen more than once but under ten times. This chain connects TRBV28 to TRBJ1-5, with 10 nucleotides matching TRBD1. This CDR3 is built from 19 residues. After removal of 3 bases from V and 2 bases from J, the junction contained 13 bases not matched to a gene. The germline gives CDR1 MDHEN, CDR2 SYDVKM. CDR3 in DNA: TGTGCCAGCAGTTTGCAGAGCGGGACAGGGGATTTCGGCAATCAGCCCCAGCATTTT. This sequence encodes CASSLQSGTGDFGNQPQHF.

The V call is TRBV6-1, the J call TRBJ1-6, with unresolved D. Germline CDR1 reads MNHNS; CDR2 reads SASEGT. Trimming removed 3 bases at V and 6 bases at J, with 12 bases between. The CDR3 covers 15 residues. The CDR3 DNA reads TGTGCCAGCAGTGACCTCAGATTCGGTAATTCACCCCTCCACTTT. As protein: CASSDLRFGNSPLHF.

The chain carries TRBV6-1 and TRBJ2-7; 7 positions agree with TRBD2. The CDR3 extends over 16 amino acids. Germline V lookup: CDR1 MNHNS, CDR2 SASEGT. V shed 3 bases, J shed 3 bases, and the junction held 11 bases outside the gene matches. CDR3: CASSEELAVTFYEQYF. The CDR3 coding sequence is TGTGCCAGCAGTGAGGAGCTAGCGGTCACCTTCTACGAGCAGTACTTC.

The genes are TRBV6-1 and TRBJ2-3; the D gene could be TRBD1 or TRBD2 (5 bases each). The germline CDR1 and CDR2 sequences are MNHNS and SASEGT. The CDR3 length is 15 residues. V gave up 5 bases and J gave up 1 base, with 13 bases separating them. DNA for the CDR3: TGTGCCAGCAGTACCGCCGGGACCCGCACAGATACGCAGTATTTT. It yields the protein CASSTAGTRTDTQYF.

The V and J genes are TRBV28 and TRBJ1-2; 8 nucleotides agree with TRBD1. CDR1 and CDR2 from the germline V gene are MDHEN and SYDVKM. This CDR3 comprises 12 residues. With V trimmed by 5 bases and J by 8 bases, 4 bases remained unmatched. The CDR3 coding sequence is TGTGCCAGCAGTGCAGGGGGCTGGGGCTACACCTTC. Translating gives CASSAGGWGYTF.

The chain carries TRBV5-6 and TRBJ1-2; D is perhaps TRBD1 (6 bases). The V end was cut by 2 bases, the J end by 7 bases, with 18 bases between. The CDR3 spans 15 residues. Germline assignment: CDR1 SGHDT and CDR2 YYEEEE. The CDR3 bases are TGTGCCAGCAGCTTCGGGGGGGCCCGGTCTAGTGGCTACACCTTC. It translates to CASSFGGARSSGYTF. The full variable domain, rest sourced from reference TRBV5-6 and TRBJ1-2, is DAGVTQSPTHLIKTRGQQVTLRCSPKSGHDTVSWYQQALGQGPQFIFQYYEEEERQRGNFPDRFSGHQFPNYSSELNVNALLLGDSALYLCASSFGGARSSGYTFGSGTRLTVV.

V gene TRBV4-2 combines with J gene TRBJ2-1, with TRBD2 identical over 13 bases. This CDR3 has 19 residues. From germline, CDR1 is LGHNA and CDR2 YNFKEQ. The V segment lost 5 bases and the J segment 0 bases; nucleotides outside the gene matches: 10. The CDR3 DNA reads as TGTGCCAGCAGCTTCCAGACTAGCGGGGGGCCAAGCTCCTACAATGAGCAGTTCTTC. It translates to CASSFQTSGGPSSYNEQFF.

This clone was seen only a few times. This chain links TRBV14 with TRBJ2-7; D is ambiguous. CDR3 length: 15 residues. V gave up 4 bases and J gave up 0 bases, with 13 bases separating them. Germline V gives CDR1 SGHDN, CDR2 FVKESK. The CDR3 is CASSPLNIPSYEQYF. The CDR3 DNA sequence: TGTGCCAGCAGCCCCCTCAACATTCCCTCCTACGAGCAGTACTTC.

This clone was found once. The chain carries TRBV6-6 and TRBJ2-7; 7 positions match TRBD2. CDR3 size: 14 residues. Germline V gene lookup returns CDR1 MNHNY and CDR2 SVGAGI (reference sequence). The junction had 7 bases not matched to a gene; V was cut back by 4 bases and J by 4 bases. The CDR3 DNA reads TGTGCCAGCAGTTTGGGGGGGGGTGGATACGAGCAGTACTTC. Translating it yields CASSLGGGGYEQYF.

The chain employs TRBV5-1 and TRBJ2-3, with 12 bases matching TRBD2. The V gene's germline CDR1 is SGHRS and CDR2 YFSETQ. The CDR3 runs to 15 residues. Trimming cost V 7 bases and J 5 bases; bases outside gene matches: 8. CDR3 amino acids: CASQDQLAGGDTQYF. The DNA for the CDR3 is TGCGCCAGCCAAGACCAACTAGCGGGAGGAGATACGCAGTATTTT.

The V and J genes are TRBV28 and TRBJ2-3; 7 nucleotides align to TRBD1. After removal of 4 bases from V and 6 bases from J, the junction contained 16 bases not matched to a gene. Germline V lookup: CDR1 MDHEN, CDR2 SYDVKM. The CDR3 runs to 17 residues. CDR3 amino acids: CASSSYSGQRSTDTQYF. CDR3 DNA sequence: TGTGCCAGCAGTTCATATTCGGGACAGCGGTCAACCGATACGCAGTATTTT.

The V gene is TRBV5-6, the J gene TRBJ2-7, with no clear D. The CDR3 loop spans 14 amino acids. V lost 2 bases to trimming and J lost 0 bases, with 9 bases between them. Germline V CDR1 and CDR2: SGHDT, YYEEEE. This chain's CDR3 is CASSFRHSSYEQYF. The CDR3 DNA sequence: TGTGCCAGCAGCTTCCGACACAGCTCCTACGAGCAGTACTTC.

This sequence joins TRBV2 and TRBJ2-1; 10 bases agree with TRBD2. This CDR3 is 15 amino acids long. The V and J ends lost 2 bases and 8 bases, in that order; junction bases with no gene match: 6. CDR1 SNHLY and CDR2 FYNNEI come from the germline V gene. CDR3: CASSERAGGFDEQFF. In DNA form, the CDR3 reads TGTGCCAGCAGTGAAAGAGCGGGAGGGTTCGATGAGCAGTTCTTC.

This chain connects TRBV29-1 to TRBJ2-2; TRBD2 aligns across 12 bases. Per germline, CDR1 SQVTM and CDR2 ANQGSEA. The CDR3 covers 15 residues. V dropped 7 bases and J dropped 4; count of bases not matched to a gene: 7. The CDR3 coding sequence is TGCAGCGCTGGACTAGCGGGATTGCGCACCGGGGAGCTGTTTTTT. Protein product: CSAGLAGLRTGELFF.

V is TRBV19 and J is TRBJ2-3; 9 bases align to TRBD2. CDR1 and CDR2 from the germline V gene are LNHDA and SQIVND (reference sequence). The CDR3 extends over 17 amino acids. J gave up 1 base and V 3 bases, and 8 bases lay outside the gene matches. The DNA of the CDR3 is TGTGCCAGTAGTATTAAGGGGCGCGGGAGGGGCACAGATACGCAGTATTTT. Its protein is CASSIKGRGRGTDTQYF.

This chain links TRBV7-9 with TRBJ2-1; 11 nucleotides align to TRBD2. The junction had 8 bases not matched to a gene; V was cut back by 4 bases and J by 12 bases. The CDR3 is made up of 14 amino acids. The germline V gene has CDR1 SEHNR and CDR2 FQNEAQ (reference sequence). The CDR3 sequence is CASSSGTSGWMQFF. CDR3 nucleotides: TGTGCCAGCAGCTCCGGGACTAGCGGTTGGATGCAGTTCTTC.

CDR3 DNA sequence: TGTGCCAGCAGCGTGACCGGGACTAGCGGGGGCGATGAGCAGTTCTTC. It translates to CASSVTGTSGGDEQFF. V and J are TRBV9 and TRBJ2-1; TRBD2 aligns across 14 bases. The CDR3 is 16 amino acids. Germline V gene data show CDR1 as SGDLS and CDR2 as YYNGEE. J lost 8 bases, V lost 2 bases, and 6 bases had no gene match.

The chain uses TRBV6-5 and TRBJ2-1, with TRBD1 matching over 9 bases. The junction had 2 bases not matched to a gene; V was cut back by 2 bases and J by 6 bases. Germline values: CDR1 MNHEY, CDR2 SVGAGI. This CDR3 comprises 14 residues. The CDR3 region is CASSYAGQGNEQFF. The DNA for the CDR3 is TGTGCCAGCAGTTACGCGGGACAGGGCAATGAGCAGTTCTTC.

V is TRBV5-1 and J is TRBJ2-2; TRBD2 might be the D (5 bases). In germline, CDR1 is SGHRS, CDR2 YFSETQ. This CDR3 spans 14 amino acids. The V end was cut by 0 bases, the J end by 7 bases, with 10 bases between. CDR3 amino acids: CASSLGRGSGELFF. The CDR3 DNA is TGCGCCAGCAGCTTGGGTCGGGGAAGCGGGGAGCTGTTTTTT.

This clone was seen once. This chain links TRBV5-1 with TRBJ2-2; a possible D gene is TRBD1 (5 bases). The CDR3 length is 15 residues. Germline values: CDR1 SGHRS, CDR2 YFSETQ. V lost 0 bases and J lost 4, with 10 bases in between. CDR3 DNA: TGCGCCAGCAGCTTGGTGAATAGGGGCACCGGGGAGCTGTTTTTT. This sequence encodes CASSLVNRGTGELFF.

The J gene is TRBJ2-7, the V gene TRBV6-5, with TRBD1 matching over 11 bases. Germline-derived CDR1 and CDR2 are MNHEY and SVGAGI. This CDR3 is built from 16 residues. The V segment lost 4 bases and the J segment 1 base; nucleotides outside the gene matches: 6. CDR3 nucleotides: TGTGCCAGCAGTTCCCCGGGACAGGGGGGATCCTACGAGCAGTACTTC. Translation: CASSSPGQGGSYEQYF.